This TCR beta chain was found in a study of blood T cell repertoires in COVID-19. Study at large: Samples representing acute and convalescent COVID-19 were sourced from the United States, Italy and Spain. Nucleic acid was either cDNA or gDNA, and it came from T cells, B-cell-depleted T cells, or PBMCs.

The V gene lost 4 bases and the J gene lost 3 bases, with 13 bases spanning the gap. From germline, CDR1 is MNHNS and CDR2 SASEGT. CDR3 length equals 16 residues. Authors' data handling: For nucleated cells, counts were estimated from reference gene primer amplification. The data were produced by immunoSEQ multiplex PCR, yet TCRdb's version contains in-frame clones alone and is incomplete. The V and J calls and clone size were taken over from that table, and D and trimming were inferred from the DNA. The sample has approximately 130,000 clones, roughly 86% seen once. The sequencing sample was made of peripheral blood. The clonotype was recovered from a woman between 50 and 59 years old who had recovered from COVID-19. The chain links TRBV6-1 to TRBJ1-6, with D perhaps TRBD1 (6 bases). CDR3: CASSVDRLRYNSPLHF. The CDR3 DNA follows: TGTGCCAGCAGTGTCGACAGGCTTCGCTATAATTCACCCCTCCACTTT.